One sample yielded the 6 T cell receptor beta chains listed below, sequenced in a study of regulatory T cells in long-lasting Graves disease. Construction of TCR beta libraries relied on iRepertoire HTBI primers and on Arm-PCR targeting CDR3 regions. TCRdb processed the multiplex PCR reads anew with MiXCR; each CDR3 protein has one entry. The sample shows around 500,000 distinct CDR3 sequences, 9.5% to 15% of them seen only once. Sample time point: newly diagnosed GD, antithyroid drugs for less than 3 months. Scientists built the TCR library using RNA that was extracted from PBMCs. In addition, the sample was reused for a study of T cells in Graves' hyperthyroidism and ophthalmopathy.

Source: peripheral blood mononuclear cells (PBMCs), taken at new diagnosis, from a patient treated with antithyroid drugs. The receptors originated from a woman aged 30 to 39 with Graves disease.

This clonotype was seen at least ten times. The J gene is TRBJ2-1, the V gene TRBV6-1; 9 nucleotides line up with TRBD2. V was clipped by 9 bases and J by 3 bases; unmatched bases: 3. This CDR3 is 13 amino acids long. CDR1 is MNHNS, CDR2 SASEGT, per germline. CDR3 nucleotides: TGTGCCAGTGCTAGCGGGATCTACAATGAGCAGTTCTTC. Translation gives CASASGIYNEQFF.

The CDR3 spells CASSYSRLAPYEQYF. The CDR3 region has the DNA TGTGCCAGCAGTTACTCGAGACTAGCGCCCTACGAGCAGTACTTC. The J gene is TRBJ2-7, the V gene TRBV6-2 or TRBV6-3; 8 bases are a match to TRBD2. The CDR3 contains 15 residues. Germline V lookup: CDR1 MNHEY, CDR2 SVGEGT. After removal of 0 bases from V and 2 bases from J, the junction contained 3 bases not matched to a gene.

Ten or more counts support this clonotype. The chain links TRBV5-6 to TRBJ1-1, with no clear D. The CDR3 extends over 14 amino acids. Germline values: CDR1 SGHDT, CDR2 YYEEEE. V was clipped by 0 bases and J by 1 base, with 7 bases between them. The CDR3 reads CASSLGYQNTEAFF. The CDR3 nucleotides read TGTGCCAGCAGCTTGGGCTACCAGAACACTGAAGCTTTCTTT.

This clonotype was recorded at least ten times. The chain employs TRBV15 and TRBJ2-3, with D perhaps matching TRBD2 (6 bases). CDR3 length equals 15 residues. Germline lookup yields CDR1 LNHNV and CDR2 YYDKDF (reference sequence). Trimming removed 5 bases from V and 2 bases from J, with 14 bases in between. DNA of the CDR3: TGTGCCACCAGCCTCCGGGACTCTTACACAGATACGCAGTATTTT. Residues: CATSLRDSYTDTQYF.

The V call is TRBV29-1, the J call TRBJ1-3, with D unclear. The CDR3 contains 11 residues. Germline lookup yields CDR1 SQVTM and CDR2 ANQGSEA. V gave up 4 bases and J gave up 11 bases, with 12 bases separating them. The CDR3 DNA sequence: TGCAGCGTTGTGGAAGACCGGGCCATATATTTT. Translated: CSVVEDRAIYF.

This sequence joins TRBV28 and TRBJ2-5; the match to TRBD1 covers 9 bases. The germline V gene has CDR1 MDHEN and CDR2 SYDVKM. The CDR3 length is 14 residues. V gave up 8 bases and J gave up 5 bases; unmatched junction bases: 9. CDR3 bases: TGTGCCAGCGGGGGGGACAGGGATGGGGAGACCCAGTACTTC. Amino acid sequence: CASGGDRDGETQYF.